Listed below are T cell receptor beta chains from one sample, sequenced in a study of shared clonotypes between healthy human individuals. The method was immunoSEQ multiplex PCR; TCRdb's version includes in-frame clones alone and lacks a portion of them. The table shows nearly 1,000,000 clones, with around three quarters occurring only once. The sequenced material came from memory CD4+ T cells sorted from blood. The receptors here all came from a man younger than 35 in good health. Each CDR3 is given with its conserved first and last residue. D genes are given only for firm matches. Only some rows state a clone size, as once, few, many or a class for expanded clones.

J: TRBJ2-2
size: .
D: .
length: 11
V: TRBV6-6
CDR3: CASTAFGELFF
DNA: TGTGCCAGCACCGCGTTCGGGGAGCTGTTTTTT

J: TRBJ2-3
size: .
D: .
length: 15
V: TRBV7-3
CDR3: CASSKKEGGADTQYF
DNA: TGTGCCAGCAGCAAGAAGGAGGGCGGGGCGGATACGCAGTATTTT

J: TRBJ1-4
size: .
D: TRBD1
length: 14
V: TRBV19
CDR3: CASSIGQGGEKLFF
DNA: TGTGCCAGTAGTATAGGACAGGGGGGTGAAAAACTGTTTTTT

J: TRBJ1-5
size: .
D: TRBD1
length: 17
V: TRBV30
CDR3: CAWSIQQGDYSNQPQHF
DNA: TGTGCCTGGAGCATCCAACAGGGGGACTATAGCAATCAGCCCCAGCATTTT

J: TRBJ2-7
size: .
D: TRBD2
length: 16
V: TRBV7-4
CDR3: CASSLRLAGAYYEQYF
DNA: TGTGCCAGCAGCTTACGACTAGCGGGAGCTTATTACGAGCAGTACTTC

J: TRBJ1-3
size: .
D: .
length: 15
V: TRBV6-6
CDR3: CASSYPLGSGNTIYF
DNA: TGTGCCAGCAGTTACCCCCTAGGCTCTGGAAACACCATATATTTT

J: TRBJ2-7
size: .
D: .
length: 12
V: TRBV7-2
CDR3: CASSPTPYEQYF
DNA: TGTGCCAGCAGCCCGACCCCCTACGAGCAGTACTTC

J: TRBJ2-2
size: .
D: TRBD1
length: 16
V: TRBV6-6
CDR3: CASSSPGQRNTGELFF
DNA: TGTGCCAGCAGTTCCCCGGGACAGAGGAACACCGGGGAGCTGTTTTTT

J: TRBJ2-3
size: once
D: .
length: 15
V: TRBV19
CDR3: CASSVFGDSTDTQYF
DNA: TGTGCCAGTAGCGTATTCGGGGACAGCACAGATACGCAGTATTTT

J: TRBJ2-2
size: .
D: .
length: 14
V: TRBV7-8
CDR3: CASRLIVNTGELFF
DNA: TGTGCCAGCAGATTAATAGTGAACACCGGGGAGCTGTTTTTT

J: TRBJ2-4
size: .
D: .
length: 16
V: TRBV19
CDR3: CASSTDRLSSKNIQYF
DNA: TGTGCCAGTAGTACCGACAGGCTATCGTCCAAAAACATTCAGTACTTC